This TCR beta chain appears in the sequencing data of a study of cytomegalovirus exposure and HLA in healthy donors. In regard to this clone: What it binds is unknown.

Overall study findings and caveats: Likely technical artifact: a cluster of highly shared sequence variants. Most TCR sequences were rare, but some public TCRs occurred in many donors.

The PCR contained 60 Vbeta and 13 Jbeta primers. Only in-frame clones appear in the TCRdb table, and some are missing; sequencing was by immunoSEQ multiplex PCR. The sample carries about 160,000 clones, approximately 80% recorded once. The V end lost 7 bases, the J end lost 4 bases, and 14 bases lay between the germline ends. CDR1 MGHDK and CDR2 SYGVNS come from the germline V gene. This CDR3 comprises 13 residues. The receptor was derived from a young man in good health and CMV-seropositive. V is TRBV25-1 and J is TRBJ2-7, with D perhaps matching TRBD1 (6 bases). Sequencing was done on a sample of PBMCs. CDR3 sequence: CASKEDSMYEQYF. CDR3 DNA: TGTGCCAGCAAGGAGGACAGCATGTACGAGCAGTACTTC.